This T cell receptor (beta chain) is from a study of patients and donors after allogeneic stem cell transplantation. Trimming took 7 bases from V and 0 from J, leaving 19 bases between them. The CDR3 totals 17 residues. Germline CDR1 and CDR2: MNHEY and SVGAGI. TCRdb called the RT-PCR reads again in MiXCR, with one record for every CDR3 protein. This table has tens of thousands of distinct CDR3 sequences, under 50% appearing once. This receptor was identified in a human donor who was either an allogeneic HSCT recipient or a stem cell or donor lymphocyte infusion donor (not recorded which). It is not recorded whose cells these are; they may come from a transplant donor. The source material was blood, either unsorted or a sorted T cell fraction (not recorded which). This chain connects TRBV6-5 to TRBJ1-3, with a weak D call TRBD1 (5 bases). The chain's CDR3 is CASTLSTGALSGNTIYF. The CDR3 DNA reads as TGTGCCAGCACCCTCTCTACAGGAGCCCTCTCTGGAAACACCATATATTTT.